The clone carrying this T cell receptor (beta chain) occurred a few times. A minimum of 7 million PBMCs was isolated per sample. For the second PCR, which ran for about 7 to 11 cycles, a sample-barcoded 5' primer and a J-beta primer mix were used. TCRdb reprocessed the 5' RACE reads via MiXCR and lists one record per CDR3 protein. The sample lists fewer than 900,000 distinct CDR3 sequences; around 46% were seen once. This entry comes from a study of blood T cells in healthy people across ages. The V gene lost 6 bases and the J gene lost 1 base, with 9 bases spanning the gap. Germline V CDR1 and CDR2: MNHEY, SMNVEV (reference sequence). The CDR3 is 13 amino acids.

The chain links TRBV27 to TRBJ2-5; no reliable D call. The material sequenced was blood. This sequence originates from an older woman in good health. CDR3 sequence: CASRDGSQETQYF. CDR3 coding DNA: TGTGCCAGCAGGGACGGTTCCCAAGAGACCCAGTACTTC.